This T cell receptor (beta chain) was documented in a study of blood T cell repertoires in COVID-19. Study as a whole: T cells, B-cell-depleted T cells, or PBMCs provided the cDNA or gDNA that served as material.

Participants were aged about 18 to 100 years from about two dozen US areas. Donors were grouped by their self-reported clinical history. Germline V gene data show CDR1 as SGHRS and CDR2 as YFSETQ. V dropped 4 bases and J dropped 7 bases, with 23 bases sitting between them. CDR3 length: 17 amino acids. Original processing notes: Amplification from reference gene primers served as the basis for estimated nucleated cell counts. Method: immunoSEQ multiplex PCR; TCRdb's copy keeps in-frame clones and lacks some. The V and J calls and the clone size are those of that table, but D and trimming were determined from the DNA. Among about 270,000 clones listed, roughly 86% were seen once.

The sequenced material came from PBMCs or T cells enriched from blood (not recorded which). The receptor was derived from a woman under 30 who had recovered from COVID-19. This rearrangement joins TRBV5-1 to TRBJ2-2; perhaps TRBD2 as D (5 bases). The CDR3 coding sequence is TGCGCCAGCAGCCCAGAGGCGGGCCTACACTTCGGCGGGGAGCTGTTTTTT. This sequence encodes CASSPEAGLHFGGELFF.